This entry is about one T cell receptor beta chain. Random hexamers were used to reverse transcribe about 0.45 to 1 ug of RNA. Each CDR3 protein gets one entry after TCRdb re-called the immunoSEQ multiplex PCR reads with MiXCR. The profile shows some 300,000 distinct CDR3 sequences, 85% of them singletons. These data originate in a study of CD8 T cells in Susac syndrome. This CDR3 is built from 14 residues. From germline, CDR1 is MNHEY and CDR2 SMNVEV (reference sequence). V was pared by 5 bases and J by 3 bases, with 6 bases of the junction left unmatched. The receptor was derived from a human donor with multiple sclerosis. Material for sequencing was CD8+ T cells from PBMCs. The chain couples TRBV27 to TRBJ2-5; 7 bases align to TRBD2. The DNA of the CDR3 is TGTGCCAGCAGTGCCCGACTAGCCGAAGAGACCCAGTACTTC. Translating it yields CASSARLAEETQYF.